This is a list of T cell receptor beta chains from one sample in a study of PD-1 blockade in mismatch repair-deficient tumors. Only in-frame clones appear in the TCRdb table, and some are missing; sequencing was by immunoSEQ multiplex PCR. The sample consists of some 19,000 clones, approximately 80% of them appearing once. The sample was PBMCs, taken 52 weeks after starting pembrolizumab. The origin of the receptors is an adult with mismatch repair-deficient cancer. The CDR3 runs from the conserved cysteine through the conserved F or W. A D gene is named only where the DNA matches it firmly. The size field is filled for only some rows; it gives once, few, many or a size class.

d_call	clone_size	cdr3_length	v_call	j_call	cdr3_nt	cdr3_aa
-	-	13	TRBV27	TRBJ2-1	TGTGCCAGCAGATTGGGTGGGGGCGATGAGCAGTTCTTC	CASRLGGGDEQFF
TRBD2	-	15	TRBV28	TRBJ2-5	TGTGCCAGCAGACAAGCGGGAGGGGGAGGAGAGACCCAGTACTTC	CASRQAGGGGETQYF
-	-	15	TRBV7-6	TRBJ2-1	TGTGCCAGCAGCTCCTACCGGTCTCGGGAGAATGAGCAGTTCTTC	CASSSYRSRENEQFF
TRBD2	large	12	TRBV14	TRBJ2-1	TGTGCCAGCAGCCAAGCGGGACTAGGTCTGTTCTTC	CASSQAGLGLFF
-	-	13	TRBV15	TRBJ2-7	TGTGCCACCAGCAGAGATCGGGGCTACGAGCAGTACTTC	CATSRDRGYEQYF
TRBD1	-	16	TRBV16	TRBJ1-3	TGTGCCAGCAGCCAATCGAGGGGGCGCGCTGGAAACACCATATATTTT	CASSQSRGRAGNTIYF
-	-	14	TRBV5-5	TRBJ1-2	TGTGCCAGCAGCTCGACACCTTCCCCCTATGGCTACACCTTC	CASSSTPSPYGYTF
TRBD1	-	15	TRBV19	TRBJ2-1	TGTGCCAGTAGTCGTGGACAGGGCCCATACAATGAGCAGTTCTTC	CASSRGQGPYNEQFF
TRBD1	-	15	TRBV6-1	TRBJ1-5	TGTGCCAGCAGTGAAGGACAGGGGGCGAATCAGCCCCAGCATTTT	CASSEGQGANQPQHF
TRBD1	once	14	TRBV6-6	TRBJ1-2	TGTGCCAGCACCTGGGACAGTGAGTTTGGTGGCTACACCTTC	CASTWDSEFGGYTF
TRBD1	-	12	TRBV2	TRBJ2-7	TGTGCCAGCTGGACAGGGGAATACGAGCAGTACTTC	CASWTGEYEQYF
-	-	15	TRBV27	TRBJ1-1	TGTGCCAGCAGTTTGGTACAGGCGGGGTTCACTGAAGCTTTCTTT	CASSLVQAGFTEAFF
-	-	16	TRBV9	TRBJ2-1	TGTGCCAGCAGCCCAACAGGGAGGGAGGTCTACAATGAGCAGTTCTTC	CASSPTGREVYNEQFF
TRBD2	-	20	TRBV27	TRBJ2-6	TGTGCCAGCAGTTTATGGGGGGTGAGCGGGGGTAACTCTGGGGCCAACGTCCTGACTTTC	CASSLWGVSGGNSGANVLTF
-	once	15	TRBV5-1	TRBJ2-2	TGCGCCAGCAGCTTTCGAACAGGGGAGGCCGGGGAGCTGTTTTTT	CASSFRTGEAGELFF
TRBD1	-	14	TRBV28	TRBJ1-1	TGTGCCAGCAATACAGGGGGCGGGAACACTGAAGCTTTCTTT	CASNTGGGNTEAFF
TRBD1	-	15	TRBV5-1	TRBJ1-2	TGCGCCAGCAGCCGGGGGACAGGCCTTGCTTATGGCTACACCTTC	CASSRGTGLAYGYTF
TRBD1	-	15	TRBV7-3	TRBJ2-5	TGTGCCAGCAGCTTAAACAGGGGGCGCACAGAGACCCAGTACTTC	CASSLNRGRTETQYF
TRBD1	-	15	TRBV6-1	TRBJ2-3	TGTGCCAGCAGCTTAGACAGGGGTTCCACAGATACGCAGTATTTT	CASSLDRGSTDTQYF
-	once	15	TRBV28	TRBJ1-5	TGTGCCAGCAGTTTATGGAGGGTAGGCAATCAGCCCCAGCATTTT	CASSLWRVGNQPQHF
-	-	14	TRBV29-1	TRBJ2-7	TGCAGCGTTGAAGGCCCGGGAACGGCGTACGAGCAGTACTTC	CSVEGPGTAYEQYF
-	-	14	TRBV10-2	TRBJ2-2	TGCGCCAGCAGGCTACAGGTGAACACCGGGGAGCTGTTTTTT	CASRLQVNTGELFF
TRBD2	-	16	TRBV27	TRBJ2-7	TGTGCCAGCAGTCGATCGTGGACTAGCGGGAGCTACGAGCAGTACTTC	CASSRSWTSGSYEQYF
TRBD1	-	13	TRBV7-9	TRBJ2-7	TGTGCCAGCGGGACAGTCGGAACTTACGAGCAGTACTTC	CASGTVGTYEQYF
-	few	13	TRBV30	TRBJ1-1	TGTGCCTGGAGGTCAAGAGCAAACACTGAAGCTTTCTTT	CAWRSRANTEAFF
-	-	15	TRBV7-9	TRBJ2-1	TGTGCCAGCAGGGGGGGACGTAACACCTACAATGAGCAGTTCTTC	CASRGGRNTYNEQFF
-	-	15	TRBV7-2	TRBJ1-5	TGTGCCAGCAGCTTACGAGCAGGGGTGGATCAGCCCCAGCATTTT	CASSLRAGVDQPQHF
TRBD2	few	14	TRBV19	TRBJ2-7	TGTGCCAGTAGCCTAGCGGGAGAGTTCTACGAGCAGTACTTC	CASSLAGEFYEQYF
TRBD1	few	13	TRBV11-2	TRBJ1-2	TGTGCCAGCAGCACCCCGGGACAGTATGGCTACACCTTC	CASSTPGQYGYTF
TRBD1	-	14	TRBV28	TRBJ1-5	TGTGCCAGCAGGGGACAGGTGAGGAATCAGCCCCAGCATTTT	CASRGQVRNQPQHF
-	-	14	TRBV7-9	TRBJ2-2	TGTGCCAGCAGCTTAGAGCGACTCACCGGGGAGCTGTTTTTT	CASSLERLTGELFF
TRBD2	-	15	TRBV18	TRBJ2-7	TGTGCCAGCTCACCACCTGTAGCGGGAGTCGGCGAGCAGTACTTC	CASSPPVAGVGEQYF
-	-	14	TRBV5-1	TRBJ2-3	TGCGCCACGATGGAGGGTTATAGCACAGATACGCAGTATTTT	CATMEGYSTDTQYF
TRBD2	-	14	TRBV7-2	TRBJ2-5	TGTGCCAGCAGCCTCAACGCAGGGAGGGTGACCCAGTACTTC	CASSLNAGRVTQYF
-	-	14	TRBV19	TRBJ2-1	TGTGCCAGTAGTCGTCGGGAGCTTCACAATGAGCAGTTCTTC	CASSRRELHNEQFF
TRBD1	-	13	TRBV9	TRBJ2-1	TGTGCCAGCGGGACAGGAGGCAACAATGAGCAGTTCTTC	CASGTGGNNEQFF
TRBD1	-	16	TRBV18	TRBJ1-2	TGTGCCAGCTCACCAAACCGGGACAGGCGGTCGGGGGGCTACACCTTC	CASSPNRDRRSGGYTF
TRBD2	-	14	TRBV29-1	TRBJ2-7	TGCAGCGTGCGGGTGACTAGCGGGAGTAGTGAGCAGTACTTC	CSVRVTSGSSEQYF
TRBD2	-	16	TRBV7-3	TRBJ2-1	TGTGCCAGCAGCTTATTAGCGGGTAGCTCCTACAATGAGCAGTTCTTC	CASSLLAGSSYNEQFF
-	-	12	TRBV5-1	TRBJ2-3	TGCGCCAGCAGGGACAATACAGATACGCAGTATTTT	CASRDNTDTQYF
-	-	14	TRBV28	TRBJ2-5	TGTGCCAGCAGTTTCACAGAAAACCAAGAGACCCAGTACTTC	CASSFTENQETQYF
-	-	15	TRBV2	TRBJ1-2	TGTGCCAGCAGTGAATTATTGGGGAGTAACTATGGCTACACCTTC	CASSELLGSNYGYTF
TRBD2	-	17	TRBV4-1	TRBJ2-7	TGCGCCAGCAGCCAAGTAGCGGGAACGTATCTTACCTACGAGCAGTACTTC	CASSQVAGTYLTYEQYF
-	-	15	TRBV2	TRBJ1-5	TGTGCCAGCAGTGAAGGGGGCAAGGCCAATCAGCCCCAGCATTTT	CASSEGGKANQPQHF
TRBD1	-	15	TRBV6-1	TRBJ1-5	TGTGCCAGCAGCCGACAGGGACTAGCTGGTCAGCCCCAGCATTTT	CASSRQGLAGQPQHF
-	-	14	TRBV19	TRBJ1-2	TGTGCCAGTAGTATACCGAGGAGAGGCTATGGCTACACCTTC	CASSIPRRGYGYTF
TRBD1	-	14	TRBV5-4	TRBJ2-2	TGTGCCAGCACACAGAGGACAGGGAACGGGGAGCTGTTTTTT	CASTQRTGNGELFF
-	few	15	TRBV28	TRBJ2-1	TGTGCCAGCAGTTCCTGGCAGGGTCCCTACAATGAGCAGTTCTTC	CASSSWQGPYNEQFF
TRBD1	once	15	TRBV11-2	TRBJ2-5	TGTGCCAGCAGTCTCAGGGGGTCGTACCAAGAGACCCAGTACTTC	CASSLRGSYQETQYF
TRBD1	-	16	TRBV9	TRBJ2-3	TGTGCCAGCAGCGTAGGTGGCAGGGGGCGTGGAGATACGCAGTATTTT	CASSVGGRGRGDTQYF
TRBD1	-	16	TRBV7-8	TRBJ2-3	TGTGCCAGCAGCAAAAACCGGGACAGCACGGCAGATACGCAGTATTTT	CASSKNRDSTADTQYF
-	-	16	TRBV28	TRBJ1-3	TGTGCCAGCAGTTTCACATCAGGGGCGCAGGGAAACACCATATATTTT	CASSFTSGAQGNTIYF
TRBD1	-	14	TRBV11-2	TRBJ1-3	TGTGCCAGCAGCTTAGCAGGGGGTGGAAACACCATATATTTT	CASSLAGGGNTIYF
TRBD1	-	13	TRBV2	TRBJ1-1	TGTGCCAGCAGTGCGGGACAGCCCGTTGAGGCTTTCTTT	CASSAGQPVEAFF
TRBD1	-	16	TRBV19	TRBJ1-5	TGTGCCAGTAGTATAGTTGAAGGGGACAGGGATCAGCCCCAGCATTTT	CASSIVEGDRDQPQHF
TRBD1	-	16	TRBV5-4	TRBJ2-2	TGTGCCAGCAGCAAGGGACAGGGGCCGAACACCGGGGAGCTGTTTTTT	CASSKGQGPNTGELFF
-	few	16	TRBV7-6	TRBJ2-7	TGTGCCAGCAGCTTACGGGACACGGGTGGCCCGGTGGAGCAGTACTTC	CASSLRDTGGPVEQYF
TRBD2	-	18	TRBV15	TRBJ2-2	TGTGCCACCAGCAGACAATATGGACTAGCGGGAGGGGGCGGGGAGCTGTTTTTT	CATSRQYGLAGGGGELFF
TRBD1	-	15	TRBV7-6	TRBJ1-3	TGTGCCAGCAGCTTAGCGGGGACAGGGGGAAACACCATATATTTT	CASSLAGTGGNTIYF
-	-	13	TRBV11-3	TRBJ2-1	TGTGCCAGCAGCCTTGACAGACGCAATGAGCAGTTCTTC	CASSLDRRNEQFF